This T cell receptor beta chain was sequenced during a study of cytotoxic CD8 clonotypes in ibrutinib-treated CLL. The overall study: Among patients, some 24 responded partially and 2 completely; approximately 15 then stayed remitted and roughly 12 progressed after median about 68 months. The response samples were taken once patients had been treated for a median of roughly 12 months, range 6 to 36. The average sample held roughly 250,000 productive templates and tens of thousands of productive rearrangements.

Some clones are missing from TCRdb's copy, which holds only in-frame ones; the method was immunoSEQ multiplex PCR. The sample records around 70,000 clones, roughly two thirds being singletons. This CDR3 is 16 amino acids long. V was pared by 4 bases and J by 0 bases, with 4 bases of the junction left unmatched. Looked up from germline, CDR1 is SGHRS and CDR2 is YFSETQ. Study-level results: Baseline levels of clonality went above those of age-matched healthy donors and moved with circulating CD8+ T-cell counts.

This clone was seen only a few times. Its antigen is still unknown. The chain uses TRBV5-1 and TRBJ1-6; 7 positions agree with TRBD1. This receptor was obtained from a human donor with chronic lymphocytic leukemia. The starting material was PBMCs, obtained after 12 months of ibrutinib treatment. For the CDR3, the DNA is TGCGCCAGCAGCCCCGGGGACAGCTCCTATAATTCACCCCTCCACTTT. Amino acids: CASSPGDSSYNSPLHF.